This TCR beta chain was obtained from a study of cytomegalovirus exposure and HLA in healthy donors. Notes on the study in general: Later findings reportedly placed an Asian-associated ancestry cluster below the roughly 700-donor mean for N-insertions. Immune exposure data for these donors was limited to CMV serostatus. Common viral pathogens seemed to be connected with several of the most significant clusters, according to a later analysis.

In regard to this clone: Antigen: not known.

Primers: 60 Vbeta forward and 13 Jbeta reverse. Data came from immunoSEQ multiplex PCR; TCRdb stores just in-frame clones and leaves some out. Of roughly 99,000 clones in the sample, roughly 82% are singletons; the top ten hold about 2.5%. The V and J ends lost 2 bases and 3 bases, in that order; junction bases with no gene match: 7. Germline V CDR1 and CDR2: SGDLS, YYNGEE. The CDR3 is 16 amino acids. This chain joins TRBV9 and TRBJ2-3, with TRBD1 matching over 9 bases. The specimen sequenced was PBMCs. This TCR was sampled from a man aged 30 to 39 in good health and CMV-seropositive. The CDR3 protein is CASSVSPGQGTDTQYF. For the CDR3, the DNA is TGTGCCAGCAGCGTCTCTCCGGGACAGGGAACAGATACGCAGTATTTT.